These T cell receptor beta chains were read from a single sample in a study of CD8 T cells in ankylosing spondylitis. TCRdb itself ran the 5' RACE reads through MiXCR, one entry per CDR3 protein. The sample comprises 250,000 or so distinct CDR3 sequences, about 24% of which are singletons, and 0.6% to 0.75% rests with the top ten. Specimen: blood, either unsorted or a sorted T cell fraction (not recorded which). These TCRs come from a male donor with ankylosing spondylitis or in good health (not recorded which). CDR3s leave out the opening cysteine and the closing phenylalanine or tryptophan. D genes are given only for firm matches.

V gene: TRBV15
J gene: TRBJ2-3
D gene: -
CDR3 protein: ATSRSGAETDTQY

V gene: TRBV29-1
J gene: TRBJ2-1
D gene: TRBD2
CDR3 protein: SVFGLAGSSGEQF

V gene: TRBV20-1
J gene: TRBJ2-5
D gene: -
CDR3 protein: SATSGGFETQY

V gene: TRBV7-2
J gene: TRBJ1-6
D gene: TRBD1
CDR3 protein: ASSLTGVNSPLH

V gene: TRBV29-1
J gene: TRBJ2-2
D gene: TRBD2
CDR3 protein: SAADGGGTGELF

V gene: TRBV20-1
J gene: TRBJ1-2
D gene: -
CDR3 protein: SANREVSYGYT

V gene: TRBV19
J gene: TRBJ2-2
D gene: -
CDR3 protein: ASSIDLGRTGELF

V gene: TRBV6-1
J gene: TRBJ2-7
D gene: TRBD2
CDR3 protein: ASSDAGGEQY

V gene: TRBV15
J gene: TRBJ2-3
D gene: -
CDR3 protein: ATSRVGGLGGPTTDTQY

V gene: TRBV20-1
J gene: TRBJ1-1
D gene: -
CDR3 protein: SARDRGRGTEAF

V gene: TRBV12-3/TRBV12-4
J gene: TRBJ2-6
D gene: -
CDR3 protein: ASSLGRGSGANVLT

V gene: TRBV12-3/TRBV12-4
J gene: TRBJ1-4
D gene: -
CDR3 protein: ASSSGVINEKLF

V gene: TRBV20-1
J gene: TRBJ2-7
D gene: -
CDR3 protein: SAGPTGRVYEQY

V gene: TRBV3-1
J gene: TRBJ2-5
D gene: TRBD2
CDR3 protein: ASSPGLAGALSQETQY

V gene: TRBV6-1
J gene: TRBJ2-1
D gene: TRBD2
CDR3 protein: ASSGTSGRYNEQF

V gene: TRBV12-3/TRBV12-4
J gene: TRBJ2-5
D gene: -
CDR3 protein: ASSFSVFGQETQY